This T cell receptor beta chain was sequenced during a study of blood T cells in healthy people across ages. Primers used in a second PCR of about 7 to 11 cycles were a sample-barcoded 5' primer and a J-beta primer mix. TCRdb ran MiXCR on the 5' RACE reads and lists one entry per CDR3 protein. This table has approximately 800,000 distinct CDR3 sequences, 20% to 25% appearing once. The V end lost 6 bases, the J end lost 9 bases, and 17 bases lay between the germline ends. CDR1 is DFQATT, CDR2 SNEGSKA, per germline (reference sequence). The length of the CDR3 is 12 residues. These data also featured in a second study, about T cells of mothers and their children.

The TCR was taken from a boy between 10 and 17 years old in good health. The V call is TRBV20-1, the J call TRBJ2-5, with a weak D call TRBD2 (6 bases). What was sequenced was blood. Written as DNA, the CDR3 is TGCAGTGCCGTCGGGACGGGGGAGGCCCAGTACTTC. Protein sequence: CSAVGTGEAQYF.